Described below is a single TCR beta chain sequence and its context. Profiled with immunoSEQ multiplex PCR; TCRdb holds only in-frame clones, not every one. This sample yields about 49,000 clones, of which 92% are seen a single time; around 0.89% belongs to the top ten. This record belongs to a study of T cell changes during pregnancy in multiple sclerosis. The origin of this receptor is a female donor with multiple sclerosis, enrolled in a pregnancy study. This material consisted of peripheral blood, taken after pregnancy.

The CDR3 loop reads CASSVACFIGQGADQPQHF. The CDR3, as DNA: TGTGCCAGCAGCGTAGCCTGTTTTATAGGACAGGGGGCAGATCAGCCCCAGCATTTT. This chain joins TRBV9 and TRBJ1-5; 11 positions match TRBD1. The trim removed 0 bases at V and 5 bases at J, leaving 13 bases unmatched. The CDR3 extends over 19 amino acids. Germline V CDR1 and CDR2: SGDLS, YYNGEE.